A single sample gave rise to the 26 T cell receptor beta chains below, sequenced in a study of T cells in Graves' hyperthyroidism and ophthalmopathy (dated by TCRdb to between 2018 and 2021). Libraries were prepared through multiplex PCR. The reads were generated on an Illumina HiSeq 2000. The TCR beta CDR3 regions were amplified from the RNA transcripts. For the first round of RT-PCR on the TCR CDR3, the HTBI primer set was used together with the Qiagen OneStep RT-PCR kit. In TCRdb, the public reads were trimmed at Q25 with fastp and aligned with MiXCR, with productive beta chains retained. Each CDR3 protein appears once, grouped with its most common genes and DNA. This sample has 600,000 or so distinct CDR3 sequences in its table, and 14% of those were observed once. The ten biggest clones cover less than 9% of the sample. Sequenced: blood. These receptor sequences come from a woman between 18 and 29 years old with Graves' ophthalmopathy.

This clonotype was counted many times. The rearrangement joins TRBV7-8 to TRBJ1-2, with 8 positions matching TRBD1. Germline trimming cut 5 bases from V and 4 bases from J; bases unmatched to any gene: 6. The germline V gene encodes CDR1 SGHVS and CDR2 FQNEAQ. The CDR3 spans 14 residues. The CDR3 loop is CASSQLDRAYGYTF. CDR3 bases: TGTGCCAGCAGCCAACTGGACAGGGCCTATGGCTACACCTTC.

This clonotype was observed many times. This rearrangement joins TRBV29-1 to TRBJ1-1, with TRBD1 matching 7 bases. Germline V gives CDR1 SQVTM, CDR2 ANQGSEA. The trim removed 5 bases at V and 0 bases at J, leaving 12 bases unmatched. The CDR3 loop spans 16 amino acids. The CDR3 nucleotides read TGCAGCGTTTCCGGGACAGAACGTTTCATGAACACTGAAGCTTTCTTT. Translation: CSVSGTERFMNTEAFF.

This clonotype was counted many times. J is TRBJ2-3 and V is TRBV6-1, with D possibly being TRBD2 (6 bases). In germline, CDR1 is MNHNS, CDR2 SASEGT. There are 13 residues in the CDR3. Trimming cost V 4 bases and J 6 bases, with 11 bases left between them. CDR3 bases: TGTGCCAGCAGTGTTGGTGGGAGGGATACGCAGTATTTT. This translates into CASSVGGRDTQYF.

This clonotype was detected a few times. The chain combines TRBV7-2 with TRBJ1-4, with D maybe TRBD1 (6 bases). The germline gives CDR1 SGHTA, CDR2 FQGNSA. V lost 2 bases to trimming and J lost 4 bases, with 11 bases between them. This CDR3 contains 15 residues. CDR3: CASSLTTGDNEKLFF. The CDR3, as DNA: TGTGCCAGCAGCTTAACGACAGGAGATAATGAAAAACTGTTTTTT. The full variable domain, rest sourced from reference TRBV7-2 and TRBJ1-4, is GAGVSQSPSNKVTEKGKDVELRCDPISGHTALYWYRQSLGQGLEFLIYFQGNSAPDKSGLPSDRFSAERTGGSVSTLTIQRTQQEDSAVYLCASSLTTGDNEKLFFGSGTQLSVL.

This clonotype occurred a few times. The chain recombines TRBV6-1 with TRBJ2-5, with D possibly TRBD2 on 7 matching bases. CDR1 is MNHNS and CDR2 is SASEGT in the germline V gene. The CDR3 totals 15 residues. V lost 9 bases and J 5 bases, leaving 22 bases between the germline ends. CDR3: CASSPRQGRGETQYF. The CDR3 bases are TGTGCCAGTTCCCCCCGGCAGGGGAGGGGGGAGACCCAGTACTTC.

As concerns this clonotype: Sequence at one end of the junction differs from germline and may be a read error. The chain joins TRBV29-1 to TRBJ2-7, with 9 bases fitting TRBD2. The CDR3 has 13 amino acids. Per germline, CDR1 SQVTM and CDR2 ANQGSEA. Here the CDR3 DNA reads TGCAGCGTTTTAGCGGGAGCCCGCTACGAGCGGTACTTC. Translating it yields CSVLAGARYERYF.

This clonotype came up many times. This chain joins TRBV7-8 and TRBJ2-3; D ambiguous. The germline V and J ends were trimmed by 2 bases and 1 base, with 4 bases remaining between them. Germline values: CDR1 SGHVS, CDR2 FQNEAQ. CDR3 length: 13 amino acids. The CDR3 reads CASSLRRTDTQYF. For the CDR3, the DNA is TGTGCCAGCAGCTTACGGCGCACAGATACGCAGTATTTT.

This clonotype was detected only a few times. The chain uses TRBV24-1 and TRBJ2-5, with 14 bases matching TRBD2. The germline CDR1 and CDR2 sequences are KGHDR and SFDVKD. This CDR3 is built from 19 residues. Germline trimming cut 3 bases from V and 5 bases from J; bases unmatched to any gene: 13. In DNA, the CDR3 is TGTGCCACCAGTGATCCGAGACTAGCGGGAGGGCTGGGCCCGGAGACCCAGTACTTC. Translating gives CATSDPRLAGGLGPETQYF.

This clonotype was picked up many times. The chain links TRBV24-1 to TRBJ2-7; 8 bases map to TRBD1. The germline gives CDR1 KGHDR, CDR2 SFDVKD. The CDR3 has 15 residues. With V trimmed by 5 bases and J by 0 bases, 5 bases remained unmatched. The CDR3 DNA reads as TGTGCCACCAGTGCTGGGGACAGGTCCTCCTACGAGCAGTACTTC. It encodes CATSAGDRSSYEQYF.

This clonotype was observed many times. The chain is built from TRBV27 and TRBJ2-5; TRBD1 matches 7 bases. Per germline, CDR1 MNHEY and CDR2 SMNVEV (reference sequence). The CDR3 totals 14 residues. J was trimmed by 5 bases and V by 5 bases; bases with no gene match: 8. Written as DNA, the CDR3 is TGTGCCAGCAGTCTTAGACAGGGCGGGGAGACCCAGTACTTC. This encodes CASSLRQGGETQYF.

This clonotype was observed many times. Here the CDR3 reads CASSKGEGTEAFF. CDR3 nucleotides: TGTGCCAGCAGCAAGGGTGAGGGGACTGAAGCTTTCTTT. The V call is TRBV7-3, the J call TRBJ1-1; D is perhaps TRBD1 (5 bases). Trimming took 5 bases from V and 5 from J, leaving 12 bases between them. Germline CDR1 and CDR2: SGHTA and FQGTGA. This CDR3 is built from 13 residues.

In its sample, this clonotype was seen many times. CDR3 DNA sequence: TGTGCCAGCTCCCCAAGTTGGGTGGGGGCTGGCTACACCTTC. Translated: CASSPSWVGAGYTF. The gene calls are TRBV18 and TRBJ1-2; possible D gene TRBD1, 6 bases. The CDR3 has 14 amino acids. Trimming removed 6 bases from V and 7 bases from J, with 18 bases in between. Per germline, CDR1 KGHSH and CDR2 LQKENI.

The V call is TRBV20-1, the J call TRBJ2-7; 12 bases are a match to TRBD2. Germline assignment: CDR1 DFQATT and CDR2 SNEGSKA (reference sequence). CDR3 length: 14 residues. The V and J ends lost 5 bases and 5 bases, in that order; junction bases with no gene match: 7. Written as DNA, the CDR3 is TGCAGTGCTCTTGGACTAGCGGGAAACAACGAGCAGTACTTC. It translates to CSALGLAGNNEQYF.

This clonotype was observed a few times. J is TRBJ2-7 and V is TRBV12-3 or TRBV12-4; 8 bases map to TRBD2. The CDR3 totals 16 residues. The V gene end was trimmed by 3 bases and the J gene end by 4 bases; junction bases not matched to a gene: 11. The CDR3 protein is CASSLTSERSNYEQYF. The CDR3, as DNA: TGTGCCAGCAGTTTGACTAGCGAGAGATCCAATTACGAGCAGTACTTC.

In this sample, this clonotype turned up many times. This chain links TRBV12-3 or TRBV12-4 with TRBJ2-1; D gene unclear. Trimming cost V 5 bases and J 9 bases, with 11 bases left between them. CDR3 length equals 12 residues. The CDR3 DNA reads as TGTGCCAGCAGTCCGCGAGTTGGTGAGCAGTTCTTC. This codes for CASSPRVGEQFF.

This clonotype was seen ten or more times. This chain joins TRBV3-1 and TRBJ2-1; D not resolved. Per germline, CDR1 LGHDT and CDR2 YNNKEL (reference sequence). Trimming shortened V by 5 bases and J by 3 bases, and 17 bases separated the two germline ends. This CDR3 is 16 amino acids long. Here the CDR3 DNA reads TGTGCCAGCAGCTCCCACCGACACAGATTCTACAATGAGCAGTTCTTC. This translates into CASSSHRHRFYNEQFF.

The sample holds many counts of this clonotype. One junction end does not reproduce the germline sequence, and a read error may be involved. The chain links TRBV18 to TRBJ1-2; TRBD1 matches at 8 bases. Germline CDR1 reads KGHSH; CDR2 reads LQKENI. This CDR3 spans 14 amino acids. CDR3 bases: TGTGCCAGCGGGACAGGACAGGACAACTCTGGCTACACCTTC. Encoded protein: CASGTGQDNSGYTF.

The genes are TRBV27 and TRBJ2-4; 7 nucleotides align to TRBD2. The CDR3 runs to 15 residues. With V trimmed by 5 bases and J by 8 bases, 12 bases remained unmatched. Looked up from germline, CDR1 is MNHEY and CDR2 is SMNVEV (reference sequence). In DNA, the CDR3 is TGTGCCAGCAGTCCTCGGGAGGCAGGGTGGGACATTCAGTACTTC. Residues: CASSPREAGWDIQYF.

This clonotype was recorded many times. V and J are TRBV7-8 and TRBJ2-3; no definite D call. The germline V gene has CDR1 SGHVS and CDR2 FQNEAQ. The CDR3 extends over 14 amino acids. Trimming removed 4 bases from V and 4 bases from J, with 12 bases in between. The CDR3 region is CASSSYYGSDTQYF. The CDR3 bases are TGTGCCAGCAGCTCCTACTACGGCTCAGATACGCAGTATTTT. The entire variable domain, with the rest obtained from reference TRBV7-8 and TRBJ2-3, is as follows: GAGVSQSPRYKVAKRGQDVALRCDPISGHVSLFWYQQALGQGPEFLTYFQNEAQLDKSGLPSDRFFAERPEGSVSTLKIQRTQQEDSAVYLCASSSYYGSDTQYFGPGTRLTVL.

The rearrangement uses TRBV20-1 and TRBJ2-1; D possibly matches TRBD1 or TRBD2 (5 bases each). V was trimmed by 3 bases and J by 5 bases, leaving 17 bases between them. The CDR3 contains 15 residues. Germline V gene sequence: CDR1 DFQATT, CDR2 SNEGSKA (reference sequence). The CDR3 sequence: CSASLGSGSHNEQFF. The CDR3 DNA reads TGCAGTGCTAGCCTGGGGTCAGGGAGCCACAATGAGCAGTTCTTC.

The sample holds a few counts of this clonotype. The rearrangement joins TRBV5-8 to TRBJ1-2; no reliable D call. This CDR3 region has 15 residues. From germline, CDR1 is SGHTS and CDR2 YDEGEE. Trimming took 4 bases from V and 6 from J, leaving 19 bases between them. CDR3 residues: CASSRVGGNGNGYTF. The CDR3, as DNA: TGTGCCAGCAGCCGGGTGGGAGGGAACGGAAATGGCTACACCTTC.

This clonotype was recorded many times. With a much larger clone just one base away, this may be a read error. The chain combines TRBV4-3 with TRBJ2-7, with 7 nucleotides matching TRBD1. CDR3 length equals 14 residues. CDR1 LGHNA and CDR2 YSLEER come from the germline V gene. CDR3 nucleotides: TGCGCCAGCAACCAAGATTGGGACAGCTACGAGCAGTACTTC. Translated, it gives CASNQDWDSYEQYF.

This clonotype occurred a few times. The chain is built from TRBV5-8 and TRBJ2-5, with D perhaps matching TRBD1 or TRBD2 (5 bases each). CDR3 length: 16 residues. The ends were cut back, 4 bases at V and 5 bases at J, with 21 bases in the middle. Germline V CDR1 and CDR2: SGHTS, YDEGEE. In DNA form, the CDR3 reads TGTGCCAGCAGCCCAGGCCAAGGGACCAGGACGGAGACCCAGTACTTC. It codes for CASSPGQGTRTETQYF.

This clonotype was counted many times. The chain carries TRBV29-1 and TRBJ1-1; TRBD1 matches 7 bases. In germline, CDR1 is SQVTM, CDR2 ANQGSEA. The length of the CDR3 is 12 residues. Trimming took 7 bases from V and 8 from J; bases not matched to a gene: 10. CDR3 amino acids: CSARQGGPEAFF. DNA of the CDR3: TGCAGCGCCAGACAGGGAGGCCCAGAAGCTTTCTTT.

This clonotype was seen at least ten times. The V call is TRBV20-1, the J call TRBJ2-1, with 8 bases aligning to TRBD2. Germline V gives CDR1 DFQATT, CDR2 SNEGSKA (reference sequence). The junction had 6 bases not matched to a gene; V was cut back by 0 bases and J by 5 bases. This CDR3 is 15 amino acids long. The CDR3 region has the DNA TGCAGTGCTAGAGATCGGGATAGCGGGAACAATGAGCAGTTCTTC. This translates into CSARDRDSGNNEQFF.

A remark on this clonotype: With a much larger clone just one base away, this may be a read error. The chain links TRBV9 to TRBJ1-1; TRBD1 is a possible D gene (6 bases). Germline-derived CDR1 and CDR2 are SGDLS and YYNGEE. The length of the CDR3 is 16 residues. The CDR3 DNA sequence: TGTGCCAGCAGCGTAGAGGGCAGGGGATTGGACACTAAAGCTTTCTTT. It encodes CASSVEGRGLDTKAFF. The variable domain in full, with the rest retrieved from reference TRBV9 and TRBJ1-1, is DSGVTQTPKHLITATGQRVTLRCSPRSGDLSVYWYQQSLDQGLQFLIQYYNGEERAKGNILERFSAQQFPDLHSELNLSSLELGDSALYFCASSVEGRGLDTKAFFGQGTRLTVV.